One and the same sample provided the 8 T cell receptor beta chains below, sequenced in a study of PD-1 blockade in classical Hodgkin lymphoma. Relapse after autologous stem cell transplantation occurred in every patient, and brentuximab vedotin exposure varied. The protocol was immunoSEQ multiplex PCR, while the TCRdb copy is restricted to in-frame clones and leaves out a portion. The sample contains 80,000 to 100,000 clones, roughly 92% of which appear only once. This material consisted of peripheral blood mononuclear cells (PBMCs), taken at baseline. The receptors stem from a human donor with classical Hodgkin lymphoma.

DNA of the CDR3: TGTGCCTGGAGTGTAGTCAACGGCTACGAGCAGTACTTC. Its translation: CAWSVVNGYEQYF. The chain uses TRBV30 and TRBJ2-7, with no clear D. There are 13 residues in the CDR3. The germline V gene encodes CDR1 GTSNPN and CDR2 SVGIG (reference sequence). V lost 0 bases and J 3 bases, leaving 9 bases between the germline ends.

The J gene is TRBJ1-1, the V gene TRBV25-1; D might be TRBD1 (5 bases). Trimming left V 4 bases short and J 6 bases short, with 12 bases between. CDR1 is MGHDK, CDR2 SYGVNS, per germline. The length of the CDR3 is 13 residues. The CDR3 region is CASSGDLTPEAFF. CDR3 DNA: TGTGCCAGCAGTGGGGACCTAACGCCTGAAGCTTTCTTT.

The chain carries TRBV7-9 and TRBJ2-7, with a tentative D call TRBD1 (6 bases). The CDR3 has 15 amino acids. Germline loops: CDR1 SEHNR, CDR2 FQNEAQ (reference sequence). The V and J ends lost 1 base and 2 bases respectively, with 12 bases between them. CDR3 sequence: CASSLETGIAYEQYF. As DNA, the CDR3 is TGTGCCAGCAGCTTAGAAACAGGGATAGCCTACGAGCAGTACTTC.

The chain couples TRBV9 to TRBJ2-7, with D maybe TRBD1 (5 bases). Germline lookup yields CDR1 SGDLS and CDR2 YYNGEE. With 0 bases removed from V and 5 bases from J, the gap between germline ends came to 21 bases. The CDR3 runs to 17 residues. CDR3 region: CASSVAAGKGFRDEQYF. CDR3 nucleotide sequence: TGTGCCAGCAGCGTAGCTGCAGGGAAGGGCTTTAGGGACGAGCAGTACTTC.

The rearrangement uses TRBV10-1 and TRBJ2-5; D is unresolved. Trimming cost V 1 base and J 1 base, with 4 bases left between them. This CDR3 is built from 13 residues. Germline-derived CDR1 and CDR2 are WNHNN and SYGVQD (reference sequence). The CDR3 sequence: CASSEFTQETQYF. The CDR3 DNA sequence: TGCGCCAGCAGTGAGTTTACCCAAGAGACCCAGTACTTC.

CDR3 nucleotide sequence: TGTGCCAGCACCACCGTCAGCGGCAGCTCGAACACTGAAGCTTTCTTT. Translation gives CASTTVSGSSNTEAFF. V gene TRBV28 combines with J gene TRBJ1-1; D gene uncertain. The V gene's germline CDR1 is MDHEN and CDR2 SYDVKM. The V and J ends lost 7 bases and 1 base respectively, with 19 bases between them. The CDR3 covers 16 residues.

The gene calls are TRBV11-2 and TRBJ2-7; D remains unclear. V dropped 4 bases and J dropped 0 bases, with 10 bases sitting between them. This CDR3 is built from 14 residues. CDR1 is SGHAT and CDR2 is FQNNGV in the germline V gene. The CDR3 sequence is CASSSPVGSYEQYF. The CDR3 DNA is TGTGCCAGCAGCTCCCCTGTGGGCTCCTACGAGCAGTACTTC.

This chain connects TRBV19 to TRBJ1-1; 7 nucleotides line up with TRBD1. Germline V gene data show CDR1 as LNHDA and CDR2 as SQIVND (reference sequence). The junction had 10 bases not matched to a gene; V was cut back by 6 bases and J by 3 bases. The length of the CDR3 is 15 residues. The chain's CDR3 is CASRITTGWDTEAFF. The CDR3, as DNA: TGTGCCAGTAGGATCACGACAGGGTGGGACACTGAAGCTTTCTTT.